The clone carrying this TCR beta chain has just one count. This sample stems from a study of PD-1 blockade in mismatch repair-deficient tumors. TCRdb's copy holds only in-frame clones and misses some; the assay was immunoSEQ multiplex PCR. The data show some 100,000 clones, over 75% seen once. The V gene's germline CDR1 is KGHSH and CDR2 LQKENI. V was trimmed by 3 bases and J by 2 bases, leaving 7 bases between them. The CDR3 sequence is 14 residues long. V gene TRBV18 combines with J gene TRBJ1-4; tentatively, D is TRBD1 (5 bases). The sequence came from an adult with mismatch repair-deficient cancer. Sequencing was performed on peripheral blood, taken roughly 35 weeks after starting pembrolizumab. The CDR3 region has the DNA TGTGCCAGCTCACCCAGACAGACTAATGAAAAACTGTTTTTT. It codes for CASSPRQTNEKLFF.